This T cell receptor (beta chain) was identified during a study of neurological immune-mediated disorders. Study context: Relapsing-remitting disease affected 31, and secondary progressive 3, of roughly 34 multiple sclerosis patients. Study conclusions and caveats: No CDR3 amino acid sequences were shared by expanded clones across subjects, suggesting private repertoires in all groups. The repertoires of 18 of 34 multiple sclerosis patients fell into one related-CDR3 cluster (a possible signature) under phylogenetic grouping.

This clonotype was found many times. Its antigen is not known. The team produced cDNA through 5'RACE using 10-nucleotide random UMIs. In TCRdb, the 5' RACE reads were re-called with MiXCR into one record per CDR3 protein. Here the sample spans roughly 70,000 distinct CDR3 sequences, 3.9% being singletons. Trimming cost V 7 bases and J 4 bases, with 11 bases left between them. The CDR3 length is 13 residues. The chain employs TRBV12-3 or TRBV12-4 and TRBJ1-5, with D possibly being TRBD1 (5 bases). What was sequenced was PBMCs. The TCR sequence derives from a man aged 30 to 45 with multiple sclerosis. The DNA for the CDR3 is TGTGCCAGCAATCGCCAGGGAAATCAGCCCCAGCATTTT. Protein: CASNRQGNQPQHF.